The rows below give T cell receptor beta chains drawn from one sample of a study of blood T cell repertoires in COVID-19. Only in-frame clones appear in the TCRdb table, and some are missing; sequencing was by immunoSEQ multiplex PCR. Of around 500,000 clones detected, roughly 85% appear once; the ten largest clones hold more than 3%. The sequenced sample consisted of peripheral blood. The source of these receptors is a human donor in a cohort sampled during active COVID-19. CDR3s include the opening cysteine and the closing phenylalanine or tryptophan. The D gene is left open where the match is weak. The size entry is marked missing in some rows and otherwise reads once, few, many or a size class.

size: NA
D: NA
J: TRBJ1-5
V: TRBV28
CDR3: CASSGSGGPNQPQHF
DNA: TGTGCCAGCAGTGGGTCCGGGGGGCCCAATCAGCCCCAGCATTTT

size: few
D: NA
J: TRBJ2-5
V: TRBV5-5
CDR3: CASSFDRVQETQYF
DNA: TGTGCCAGCAGCTTCGACAGAGTCCAAGAGACCCAGTACTTC

size: NA
D: NA
J: TRBJ1-2
V: TRBV3-1/TRBV3-2
CDR3: CASSRGDRQVVNGYTF
DNA: TGTGCCAGCAGCCGAGGAGATAGACAGGTAGTTAATGGCTACACCTTC

size: NA
D: NA
J: TRBJ1-2
V: TRBV7-8
CDR3: CASSLASAGNYGYTF
DNA: TGTGCCAGCAGCTTAGCGAGTGCAGGGAACTATGGCTACACCTTC

size: NA
D: TRBD1
J: TRBJ1-2
V: TRBV7-9
CDR3: CASSLGQGNYTF
DNA: TGTGCCAGCAGCTTGGGACAGGGTAACTACACCTTC

size: NA
D: TRBD1
J: TRBJ1-2
V: TRBV7-9
CDR3: CASTSRDSANYGYTF
DNA: TGTGCCAGCACCTCCCGGGACAGCGCTAACTATGGCTACACCTTC

size: NA
D: TRBD2
J: TRBJ2-3
V: TRBV6-1
CDR3: CASSETSGSGTDTQYF
DNA: TGTGCCAGCAGTGAAACTAGCGGGAGTGGTACAGATACGCAGTATTTT

size: NA
D: NA
J: TRBJ2-2
V: TRBV28
CDR3: CASSLVSGTGELFF
DNA: TGTGCCAGCAGTTTGGTCAGCGGAACCGGGGAGCTGTTTTTT

size: NA
D: TRBD1
J: TRBJ1-3
V: TRBV7-2
CDR3: CASSLEGARLAGNTIYF
DNA: TGTGCCAGCAGCTTAGAGGGGGCGAGGTTGGCTGGAAACACCATATATTTT

size: NA
D: NA
J: TRBJ2-2
V: TRBV19
CDR3: CASRTGLNTGELFF
DNA: TGTGCCAGTAGAACAGGCCTGAACACCGGGGAGCTGTTTTTT

size: NA
D: TRBD2
J: TRBJ2-7
V: TRBV6-4
CDR3: CASSGLLAVSSYEQYF
DNA: TGTGCCAGCAGTGGTCTACTAGCGGTAAGCTCCTACGAGCAGTACTTC

size: NA
D: NA
J: TRBJ1-3
V: TRBV3-1/TRBV3-2
CDR3: CASSQEISGGNTIYF
DNA: TGTGCCAGCAGCCAAGAGATCAGCGGTGGAAACACCATATATTTT

size: NA
D: TRBD2
J: TRBJ2-1
V: TRBV28
CDR3: CASSRREVNEQFF
DNA: TGTGCCAGCAGCCGTCGGGAGGTCAATGAGCAGTTCTTC

size: NA
D: NA
J: TRBJ2-2
V: TRBV19
CDR3: CASSRADLFNGELFF
DNA: TGTGCCAGTAGTAGGGCAGACCTCTTTAACGGGGAGCTGTTTTTT

size: NA
D: NA
J: TRBJ2-5
V: TRBV3-1/TRBV3-2
CDR3: CASSQATGADWETQYF
DNA: TGTGCCAGCAGCCAAGCGACAGGCGCCGATTGGGAGACCCAGTACTTC

size: NA
D: NA
J: TRBJ1-2
V: TRBV7-6
CDR3: CASSLDQGFHGYTF
DNA: TGTGCCAGCAGCTTAGACCAGGGGTTCCATGGCTACACCTTC

size: NA
D: TRBD1
J: TRBJ2-1
V: TRBV7-9
CDR3: CASSPGQGSNEQFF
DNA: TGTGCCAGCAGTCCGGGACAGGGAAGTAATGAGCAGTTCTTC

size: NA
D: NA
J: TRBJ1-2
V: TRBV20-1
CDR3: CSASSPGYGYTF
DNA: TGCAGTGCTAGTTCTCCGGGCTATGGCTACACCTTC

size: NA
D: NA
J: TRBJ1-6
V: TRBV7-2
CDR3: CASIFGIHSPLHF
DNA: TGTGCCAGCATTTTCGGGATCCATTCACCCCTCCACTTT

size: NA
D: TRBD1
J: TRBJ2-2
V: TRBV5-8
CDR3: CASSIDRGLNTGELFF
DNA: TGTGCCAGCAGCATTGACAGGGGGCTGAACACCGGGGAGCTGTTTTTT

size: NA
D: TRBD1
J: TRBJ1-2
V: TRBV3-1/TRBV3-2
CDR3: CASSQADRGYGYTF
DNA: TGTGCCAGCAGCCAAGCGGACAGGGGCTATGGCTACACCTTC

size: NA
D: NA
J: TRBJ2-1
V: TRBV27
CDR3: CASRPPGGDLDEQFF
DNA: TGTGCCAGCAGACCCCCTGGCGGTGATTTGGATGAGCAGTTCTTC

size: many
D: NA
J: TRBJ1-4
V: TRBV28
CDR3: CASSPSQGGDEKLFF
DNA: TGTGCCAGCAGTCCCTCACAGGGAGGGGATGAAAAACTGTTTTTT

size: NA
D: TRBD2
J: TRBJ2-3
V: TRBV5-1
CDR3: CASSLALAGEADTQYF
DNA: TGCGCCAGCAGCTTGGCCCTAGCGGGAGAAGCAGATACGCAGTATTTT

size: once
D: NA
J: TRBJ2-3
V: TRBV6-4
CDR3: CASSERGSRADTQYF
DNA: TGTGCCAGCAGTGAAAGAGGGAGTAGGGCAGATACGCAGTATTTT

size: NA
D: TRBD1
J: TRBJ2-7
V: TRBV19
CDR3: CASSLGGQLGEQYF
DNA: TGTGCCAGTAGTCTTGGGGGACAGCTGGGCGAGCAGTACTTC

size: NA
D: TRBD1
J: TRBJ2-7
V: TRBV15
CDR3: CATSTILGGGYEQYF
DNA: TGTGCCACCAGCACCATCCTAGGGGGCGGCTACGAGCAGTACTTC

size: NA
D: TRBD2
J: TRBJ2-1
V: TRBV2
CDR3: CASNPLAGPYNEQFF
DNA: TGTGCCAGCAACCCACTAGCGGGCCCTTACAATGAGCAGTTCTTC

size: NA
D: TRBD1
J: TRBJ1-1
V: TRBV7-2
CDR3: CASSSLPGQGNGTEAFF
DNA: TGTGCCAGCAGCTCTTTACCGGGACAGGGTAATGGGACTGAAGCTTTCTTT

size: NA
D: TRBD2
J: TRBJ2-3
V: TRBV3-1/TRBV3-2
CDR3: CASSQDTGTSGRSTDTQYF
DNA: TGTGCCAGCAGCCAGGATACCGGGACTAGCGGGAGAAGCACAGATACGCAGTATTTT

size: NA
D: NA
J: TRBJ1-1
V: TRBV6-5
CDR3: CASIRHLNTEAFF
DNA: TGTGCCAGCATTCGACATTTGAACACTGAAGCTTTCTTT

size: NA
D: NA
J: TRBJ2-7
V: TRBV6-5
CDR3: CASSGGTLSYEQYF
DNA: TGTGCCAGCAGCGGAGGGACTCTCTCCTACGAGCAGTACTTC

size: NA
D: NA
J: TRBJ1-3
V: TRBV19
CDR3: CASTPLTPSGNTIYF
DNA: TGTGCCAGTACCCCCCTCACTCCCTCTGGAAACACCATATATTTT

size: NA
D: TRBD2
J: TRBJ2-4
V: TRBV9
CDR3: CASSVALAGGPVAKNIQYF
DNA: TGTGCCAGCAGCGTAGCACTAGCGGGAGGACCGGTAGCCAAAAACATTCAGTACTTC

size: NA
D: NA
J: TRBJ1-1
V: TRBV15
CDR3: CATSSPSGGGTEAFF
DNA: TGTGCCACCAGCAGCCCATCGGGGGGGGGCACTGAAGCTTTCTTT

size: NA
D: TRBD2
J: TRBJ2-1
V: TRBV28
CDR3: CASSGSGSRRDNEQFF
DNA: TGTGCCAGCAGTGGTAGCGGGAGTCGTAGGGACAATGAGCAGTTCTTC

size: NA
D: NA
J: TRBJ1-1
V: TRBV30
CDR3: CAWTKTGNTEAFF
DNA: TGTGCCTGGACAAAGACGGGGAACACTGAAGCTTTCTTT

size: NA
D: NA
J: TRBJ2-1
V: TRBV5-4
CDR3: CASSLGRDSYNEQFF
DNA: TGTGCCAGCAGCTTGGGGCGGGATTCCTACAATGAGCAGTTCTTC

size: NA
D: NA
J: TRBJ1-1
V: TRBV11-2
CDR3: CASSLTGEVTEAFF
DNA: TGTGCCAGCAGCTTAACGGGGGAAGTGACTGAAGCTTTCTTT

size: few
D: NA
J: TRBJ1-6
V: TRBV9
CDR3: CASSVVAGDSPLHF
DNA: TGTGCCAGCAGCGTAGTCGCTGGAGATTCACCCCTCCACTTT

size: NA
D: TRBD1
J: TRBJ1-1
V: TRBV20-1
CDR3: CSASPPAGQGAASDTEAFF
DNA: TGCAGTGCTAGTCCCCCCGCGGGACAGGGGGCAGCGTCGGACACTGAAGCTTTCTTT

size: NA
D: NA
J: TRBJ2-7
V: TRBV28
CDR3: CASSLLRHEQYF
DNA: TGTGCCAGCAGTTTATTGAGGCACGAGCAGTACTTC

size: NA
D: TRBD2
J: TRBJ2-1
V: TRBV9
CDR3: CASSVGGRASEQFF
DNA: TGTGCCAGCAGCGTAGGTGGGAGGGCCAGTGAGCAGTTCTTC

size: few
D: TRBD2
J: TRBJ2-7
V: TRBV6-2/TRBV6-3
CDR3: CASSYELAGGVSYEQYF
DNA: TGTGCCAGCAGTTACGAGCTAGCGGGAGGGGTATCCTACGAGCAGTACTTC

size: NA
D: TRBD1
J: TRBJ1-4
V: TRBV7-3
CDR3: CASSLTGTTNEKLFF
DNA: TGTGCCAGCAGCTTGACAGGGACCACTAATGAAAAACTGTTTTTT

size: NA
D: NA
J: TRBJ1-1
V: TRBV7-8
CDR3: CASSFTGQNTEAFF
DNA: TGTGCCAGCAGCTTTACAGGGCAGAACACTGAAGCTTTCTTT

size: NA
D: NA
J: TRBJ1-2
V: TRBV19
CDR3: CASSREESYGYTF
DNA: TGTGCCAGTAGTAGAGAAGAGTCCTATGGCTACACCTTC

size: NA
D: TRBD2
J: TRBJ2-1
V: TRBV5-4
CDR3: CASSLGREVPNEQFF
DNA: TGTGCCAGCAGCTTGGGGCGGGAGGTACCGAATGAGCAGTTCTTC

size: NA
D: TRBD1
J: TRBJ1-2
V: TRBV18
CDR3: CASSPPQGGINHGYTF
DNA: TGTGCCAGCTCACCACCCCAGGGGGGTATTAACCATGGCTACACCTTC

size: NA
D: TRBD1
J: TRBJ2-7
V: TRBV3-1/TRBV3-2
CDR3: CASSPTGQDMGEQYF
DNA: TGTGCCAGCAGCCCTACGGGACAGGACATGGGGGAGCAGTACTTC

size: NA
D: NA
J: TRBJ2-3
V: TRBV5-6
CDR3: CASSAPARDTQYF
DNA: TGTGCCAGCAGCGCCCCAGCTAGAGATACGCAGTATTTT

size: once
D: NA
J: TRBJ2-7
V: TRBV19
CDR3: CASSITGSYEQYF
DNA: TGTGCCAGTAGTATCACAGGGTCCTACGAGCAGTACTTC

size: NA
D: NA
J: TRBJ1-2
V: TRBV28
CDR3: CASSLIQTYGYTF
DNA: TGTGCCAGCAGTTTGATACAAACCTATGGCTACACCTTC

size: NA
D: TRBD1
J: TRBJ1-1
V: TRBV19
CDR3: CASSPTTGALIEAFF
DNA: TGTGCCAGTAGCCCTACGACAGGGGCGTTGATTGAAGCTTTCTTT

size: NA
D: TRBD2
J: TRBJ2-1
V: TRBV15
CDR3: CATSRGGLDNEQFF
DNA: TGTGCCACCAGCAGAGGGGGACTAGACAATGAGCAGTTCTTC

size: NA
D: NA
J: TRBJ2-2
V: TRBV24-1
CDR3: CATSDLNIELNTDLNTGELFF
DNA: TGTGCCACCAGTGACTTAAACATCGAGCTCAACACAGATCTTAACACCGGGGAGCTGTTTTTT